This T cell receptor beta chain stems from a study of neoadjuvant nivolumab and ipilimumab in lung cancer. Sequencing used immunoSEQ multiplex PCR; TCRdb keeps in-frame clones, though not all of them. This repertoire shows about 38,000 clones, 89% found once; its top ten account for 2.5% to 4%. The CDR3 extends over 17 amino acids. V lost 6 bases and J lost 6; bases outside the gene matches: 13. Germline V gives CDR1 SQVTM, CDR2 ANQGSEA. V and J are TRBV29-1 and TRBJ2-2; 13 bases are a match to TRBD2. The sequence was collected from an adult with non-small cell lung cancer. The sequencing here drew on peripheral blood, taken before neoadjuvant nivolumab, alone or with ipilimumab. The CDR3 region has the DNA TGCAGCGTAGGATTGAGCCGGGGACTAGCGGGACCCGGGGAGCTGTTTTTT. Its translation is CSVGLSRGLAGPGELFF.